This record concerns one TCR beta chain sequence. This CDR3 is built from 16 residues. Deletions cut 0 bases from V and 2 bases from J, with 13 bases between. From germline, CDR1 is MNHEY and CDR2 SVGAGI. This entry comes from a study of blood T cell repertoires in COVID-19. Clones were sequenced by immunoSEQ multiplex PCR, and TCRdb holds only the in-frame ones, with some missing. This table holds roughly 130,000 clones, about 79% found once. Sample: peripheral blood. This receptor was obtained from a woman of 80 years or more with acute or convalescent COVID-19. This chain connects TRBV6-5 to TRBJ1-2, with a possible D match to TRBD1 (6 bases). CDR3 nucleotides: TGTGCCAGCAGTTACTCGAGGACAGTAGCGAACTATGGCTACACCTTC. This encodes CASSYSRTVANYGYTF.